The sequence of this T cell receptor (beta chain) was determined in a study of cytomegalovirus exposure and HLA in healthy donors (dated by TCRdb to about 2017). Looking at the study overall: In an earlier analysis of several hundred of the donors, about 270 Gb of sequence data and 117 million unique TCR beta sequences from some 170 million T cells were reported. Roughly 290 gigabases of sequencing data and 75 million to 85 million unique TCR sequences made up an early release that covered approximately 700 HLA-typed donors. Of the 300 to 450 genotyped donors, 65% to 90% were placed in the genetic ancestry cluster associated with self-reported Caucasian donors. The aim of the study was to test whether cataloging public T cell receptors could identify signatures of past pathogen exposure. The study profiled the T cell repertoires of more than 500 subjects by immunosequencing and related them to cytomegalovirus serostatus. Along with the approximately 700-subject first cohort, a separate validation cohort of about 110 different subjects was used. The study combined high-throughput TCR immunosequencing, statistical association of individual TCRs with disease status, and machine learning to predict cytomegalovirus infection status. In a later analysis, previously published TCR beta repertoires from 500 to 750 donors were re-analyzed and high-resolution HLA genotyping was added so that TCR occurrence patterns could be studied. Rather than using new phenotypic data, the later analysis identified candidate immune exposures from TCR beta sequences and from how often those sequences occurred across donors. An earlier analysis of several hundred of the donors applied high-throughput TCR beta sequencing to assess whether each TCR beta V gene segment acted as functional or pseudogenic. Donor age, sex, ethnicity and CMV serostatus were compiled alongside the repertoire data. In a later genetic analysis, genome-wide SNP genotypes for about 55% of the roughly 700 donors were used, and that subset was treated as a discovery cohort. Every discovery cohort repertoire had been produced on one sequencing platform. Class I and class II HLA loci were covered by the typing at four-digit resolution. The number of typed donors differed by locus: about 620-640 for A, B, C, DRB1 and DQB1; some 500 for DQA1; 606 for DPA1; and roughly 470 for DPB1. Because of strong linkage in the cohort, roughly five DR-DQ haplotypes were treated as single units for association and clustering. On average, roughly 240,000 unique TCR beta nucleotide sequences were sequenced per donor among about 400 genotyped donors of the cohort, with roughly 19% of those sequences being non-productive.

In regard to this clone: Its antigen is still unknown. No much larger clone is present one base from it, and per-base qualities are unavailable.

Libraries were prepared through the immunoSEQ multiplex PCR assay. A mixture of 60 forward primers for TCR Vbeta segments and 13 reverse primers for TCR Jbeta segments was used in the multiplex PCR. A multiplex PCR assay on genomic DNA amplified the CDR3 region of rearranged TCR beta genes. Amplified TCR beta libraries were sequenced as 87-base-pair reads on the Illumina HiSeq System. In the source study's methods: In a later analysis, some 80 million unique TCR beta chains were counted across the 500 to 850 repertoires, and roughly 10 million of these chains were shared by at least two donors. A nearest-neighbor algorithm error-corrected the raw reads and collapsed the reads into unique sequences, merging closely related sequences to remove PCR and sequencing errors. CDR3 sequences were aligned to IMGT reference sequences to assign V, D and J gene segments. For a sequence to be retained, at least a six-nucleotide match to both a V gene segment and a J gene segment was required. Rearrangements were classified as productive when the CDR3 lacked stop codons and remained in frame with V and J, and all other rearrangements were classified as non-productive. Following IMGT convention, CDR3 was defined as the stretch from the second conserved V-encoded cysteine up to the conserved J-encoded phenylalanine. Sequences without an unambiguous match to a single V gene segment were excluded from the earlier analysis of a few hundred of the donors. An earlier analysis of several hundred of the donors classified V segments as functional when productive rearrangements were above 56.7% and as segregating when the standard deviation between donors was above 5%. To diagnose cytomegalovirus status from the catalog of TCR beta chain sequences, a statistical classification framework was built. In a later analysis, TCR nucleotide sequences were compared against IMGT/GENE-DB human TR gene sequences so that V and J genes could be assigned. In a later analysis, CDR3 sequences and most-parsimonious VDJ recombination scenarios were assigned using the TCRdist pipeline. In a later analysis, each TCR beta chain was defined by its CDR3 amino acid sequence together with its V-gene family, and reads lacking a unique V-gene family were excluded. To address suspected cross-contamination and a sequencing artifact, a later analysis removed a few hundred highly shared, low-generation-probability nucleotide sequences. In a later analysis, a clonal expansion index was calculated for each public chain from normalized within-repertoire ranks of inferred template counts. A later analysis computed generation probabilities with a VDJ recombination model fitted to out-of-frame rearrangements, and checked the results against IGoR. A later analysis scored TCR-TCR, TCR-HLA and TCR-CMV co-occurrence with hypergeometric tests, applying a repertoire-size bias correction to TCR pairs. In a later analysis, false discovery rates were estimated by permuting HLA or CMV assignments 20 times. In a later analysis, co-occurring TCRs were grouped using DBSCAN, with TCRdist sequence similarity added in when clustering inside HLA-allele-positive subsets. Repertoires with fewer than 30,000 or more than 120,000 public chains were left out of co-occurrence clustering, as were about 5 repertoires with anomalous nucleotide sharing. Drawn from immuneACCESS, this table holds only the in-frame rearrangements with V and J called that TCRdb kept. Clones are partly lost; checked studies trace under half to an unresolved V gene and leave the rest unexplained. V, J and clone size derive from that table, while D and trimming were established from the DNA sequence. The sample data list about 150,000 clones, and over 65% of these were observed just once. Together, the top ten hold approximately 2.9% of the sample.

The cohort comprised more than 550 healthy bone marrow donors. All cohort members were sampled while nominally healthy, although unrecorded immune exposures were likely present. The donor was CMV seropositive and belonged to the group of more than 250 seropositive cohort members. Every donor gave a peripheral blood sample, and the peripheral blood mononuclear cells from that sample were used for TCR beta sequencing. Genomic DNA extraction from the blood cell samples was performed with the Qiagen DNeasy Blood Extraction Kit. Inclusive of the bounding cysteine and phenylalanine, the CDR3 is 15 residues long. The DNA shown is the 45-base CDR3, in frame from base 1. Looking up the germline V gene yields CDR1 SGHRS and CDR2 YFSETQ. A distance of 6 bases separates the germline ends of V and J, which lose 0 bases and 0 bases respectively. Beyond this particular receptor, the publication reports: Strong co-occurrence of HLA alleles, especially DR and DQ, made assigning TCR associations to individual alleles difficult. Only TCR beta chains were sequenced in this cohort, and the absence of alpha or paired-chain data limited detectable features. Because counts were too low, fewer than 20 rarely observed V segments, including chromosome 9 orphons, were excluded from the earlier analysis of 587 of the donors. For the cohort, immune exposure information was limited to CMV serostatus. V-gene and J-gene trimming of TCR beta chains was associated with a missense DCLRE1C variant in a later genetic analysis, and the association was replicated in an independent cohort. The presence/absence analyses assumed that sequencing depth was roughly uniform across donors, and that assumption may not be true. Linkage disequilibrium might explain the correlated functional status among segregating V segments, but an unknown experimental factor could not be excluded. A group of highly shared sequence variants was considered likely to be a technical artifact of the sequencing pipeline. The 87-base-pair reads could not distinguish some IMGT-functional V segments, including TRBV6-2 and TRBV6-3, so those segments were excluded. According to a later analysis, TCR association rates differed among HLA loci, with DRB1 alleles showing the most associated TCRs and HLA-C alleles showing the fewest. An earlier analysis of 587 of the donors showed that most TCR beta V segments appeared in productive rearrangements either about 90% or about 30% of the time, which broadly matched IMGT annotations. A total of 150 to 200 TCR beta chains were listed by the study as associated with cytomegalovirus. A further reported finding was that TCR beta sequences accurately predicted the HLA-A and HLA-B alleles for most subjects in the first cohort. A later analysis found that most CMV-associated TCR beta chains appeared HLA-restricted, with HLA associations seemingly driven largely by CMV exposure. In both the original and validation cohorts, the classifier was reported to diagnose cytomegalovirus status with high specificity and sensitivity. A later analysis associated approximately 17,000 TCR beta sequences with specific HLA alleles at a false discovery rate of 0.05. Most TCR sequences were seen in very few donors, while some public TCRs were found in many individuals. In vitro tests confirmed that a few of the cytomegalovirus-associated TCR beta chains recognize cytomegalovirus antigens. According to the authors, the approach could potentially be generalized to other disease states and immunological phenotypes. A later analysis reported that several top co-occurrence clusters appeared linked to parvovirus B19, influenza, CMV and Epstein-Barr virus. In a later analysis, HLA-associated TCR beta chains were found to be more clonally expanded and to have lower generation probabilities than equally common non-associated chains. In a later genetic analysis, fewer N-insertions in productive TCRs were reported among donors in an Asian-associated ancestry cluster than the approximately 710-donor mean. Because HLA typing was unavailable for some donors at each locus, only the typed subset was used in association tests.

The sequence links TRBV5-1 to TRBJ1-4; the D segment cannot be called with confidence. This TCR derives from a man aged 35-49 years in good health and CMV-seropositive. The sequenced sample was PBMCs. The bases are TGCGCCAGCAGCTTGGGGTCAGCAACTAATGAAAAACTGTTTTTT. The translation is CASSLGSATNEKLFF.